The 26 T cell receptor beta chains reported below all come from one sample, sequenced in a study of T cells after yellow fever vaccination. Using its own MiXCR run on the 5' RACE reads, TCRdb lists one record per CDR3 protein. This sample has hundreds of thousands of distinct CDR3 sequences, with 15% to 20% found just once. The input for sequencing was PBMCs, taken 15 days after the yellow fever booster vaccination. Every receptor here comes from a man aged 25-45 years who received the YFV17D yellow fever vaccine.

The CDR3 DNA follows: TGTGCCAGCACCCCCGGTTGGGCCACTGAAGCTTTCTTT. This codes for CASTPGWATEAFF. This sequence joins TRBV7-8 and TRBJ1-1; D uncertain. The CDR3 is 13 amino acids. Germline V gene sequence: CDR1 SGHVS, CDR2 FQNEAQ. V lost 7 bases and J lost 4, with 13 bases in between.

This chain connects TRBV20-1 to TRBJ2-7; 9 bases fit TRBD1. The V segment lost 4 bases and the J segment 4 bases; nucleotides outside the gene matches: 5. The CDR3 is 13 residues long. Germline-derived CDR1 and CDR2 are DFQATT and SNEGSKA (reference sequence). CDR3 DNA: TGCAGTGCTATAGGGACAGGGCCATACGAGCAGTACTTC. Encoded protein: CSAIGTGPYEQYF.

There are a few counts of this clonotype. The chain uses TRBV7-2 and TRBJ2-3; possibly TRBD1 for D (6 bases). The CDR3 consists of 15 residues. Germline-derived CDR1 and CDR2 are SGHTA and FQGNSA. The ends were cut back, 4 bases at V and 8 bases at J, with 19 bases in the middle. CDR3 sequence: CASSSRDTQASTQYF. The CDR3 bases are TGTGCCAGCAGCTCCCGGGACACACAAGCGAGTACGCAGTATTTT.

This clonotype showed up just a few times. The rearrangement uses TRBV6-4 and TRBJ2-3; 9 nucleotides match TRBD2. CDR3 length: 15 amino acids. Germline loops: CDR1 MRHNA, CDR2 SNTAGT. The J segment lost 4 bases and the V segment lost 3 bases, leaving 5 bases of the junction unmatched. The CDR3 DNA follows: TGTGCCAGCAGTGAGAGAGCGGGAGGCGCAGATACGCAGTATTTT. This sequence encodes CASSERAGGADTQYF.

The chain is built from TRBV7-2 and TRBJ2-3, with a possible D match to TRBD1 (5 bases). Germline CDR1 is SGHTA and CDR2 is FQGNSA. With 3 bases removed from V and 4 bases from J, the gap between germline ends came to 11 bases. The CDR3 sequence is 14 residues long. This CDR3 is CASSFGQNADTQYF. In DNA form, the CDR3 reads TGTGCCAGCAGCTTCGGACAAAACGCAGATACGCAGTATTTT.

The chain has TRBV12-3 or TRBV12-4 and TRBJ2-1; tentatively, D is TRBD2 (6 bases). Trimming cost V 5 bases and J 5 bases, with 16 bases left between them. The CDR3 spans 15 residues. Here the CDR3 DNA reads TGTGCCAGCAGTGGTCTCGGAGGGAGACACAATGAGCAGTTCTTC. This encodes CASSGLGGRHNEQFF.

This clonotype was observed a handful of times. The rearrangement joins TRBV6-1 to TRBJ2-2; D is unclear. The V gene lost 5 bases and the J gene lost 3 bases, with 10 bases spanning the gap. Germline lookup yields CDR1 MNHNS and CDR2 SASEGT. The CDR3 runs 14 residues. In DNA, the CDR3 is TGTGCCAGCAGTCCAACAGAGGACACCGGGGAGCTGTTTTTT. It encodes CASSPTEDTGELFF.

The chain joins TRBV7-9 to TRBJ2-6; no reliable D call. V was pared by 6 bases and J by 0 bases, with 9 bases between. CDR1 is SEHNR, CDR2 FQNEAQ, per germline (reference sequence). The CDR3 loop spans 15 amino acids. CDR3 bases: TGTGCCAGCAGAGAGGACGTCTCTGGGGCCAACGTCCTGACTTTC. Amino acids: CASREDVSGANVLTF.

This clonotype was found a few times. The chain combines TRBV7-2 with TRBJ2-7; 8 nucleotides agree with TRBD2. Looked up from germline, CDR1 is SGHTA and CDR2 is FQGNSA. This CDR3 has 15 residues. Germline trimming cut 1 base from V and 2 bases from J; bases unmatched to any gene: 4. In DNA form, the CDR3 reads TGTGCCAGCAGCTTAGGTAGCGGGGTGCCCTACGAGCAGTACTTC. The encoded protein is CASSLGSGVPYEQYF. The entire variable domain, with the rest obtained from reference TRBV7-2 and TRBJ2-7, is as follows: GAGVSQSPSNKVTEKGKDVELRCDPISGHTALYWYRQSLGQGLEFLIYFQGNSAPDKSGLPSDRFSAERTGGSVSTLTIQRTQQEDSAVYLCASSLGSGVPYEQYFGPGTRLTVT.

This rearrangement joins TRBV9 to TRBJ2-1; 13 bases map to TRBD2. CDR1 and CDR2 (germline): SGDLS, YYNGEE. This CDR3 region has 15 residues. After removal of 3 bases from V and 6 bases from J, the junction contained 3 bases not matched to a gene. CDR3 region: CASSDRTSGGNEQFF. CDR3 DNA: TGTGCCAGCAGCGACCGGACTAGCGGGGGCAATGAGCAGTTCTTC.

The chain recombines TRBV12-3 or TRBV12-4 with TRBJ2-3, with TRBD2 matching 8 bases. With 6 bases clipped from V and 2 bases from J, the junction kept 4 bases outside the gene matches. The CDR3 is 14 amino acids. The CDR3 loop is CASRKAGATDTQYF. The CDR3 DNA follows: TGTGCCAGCAGAAAAGCGGGGGCCACAGATACGCAGTATTTT.

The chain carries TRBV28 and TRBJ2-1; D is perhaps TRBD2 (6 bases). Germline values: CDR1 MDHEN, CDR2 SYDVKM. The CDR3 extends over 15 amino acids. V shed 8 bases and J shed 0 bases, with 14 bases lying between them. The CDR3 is CASGGTSSSYNEQFF. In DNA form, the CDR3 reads TGTGCCAGCGGAGGGACTTCCAGCTCCTACAATGAGCAGTTCTTC.

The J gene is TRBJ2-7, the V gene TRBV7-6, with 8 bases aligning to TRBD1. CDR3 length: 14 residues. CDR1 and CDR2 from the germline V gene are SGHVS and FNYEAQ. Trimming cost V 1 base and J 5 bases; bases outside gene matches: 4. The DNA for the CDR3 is TGTGCCAGCAGCTTAGTTTCAGGGGGCGACGAGCAGTACTTC. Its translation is CASSLVSGGDEQYF.

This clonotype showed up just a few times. This chain's CDR3 is CSVSLGQFQETQYF. The CDR3 nucleotides are TGCAGTGTCTCCCTGGGACAGTTCCAAGAGACCCAGTACTTC. This chain connects TRBV20-1 to TRBJ2-5; 7 bases are a match to TRBD1. Germline loops: CDR1 DFQATT, CDR2 SNEGSKA (reference sequence). Losses at the gene ends were 7 bases for V and 1 base for J; bases not matched to a gene: 9. The CDR3 is 14 amino acids.

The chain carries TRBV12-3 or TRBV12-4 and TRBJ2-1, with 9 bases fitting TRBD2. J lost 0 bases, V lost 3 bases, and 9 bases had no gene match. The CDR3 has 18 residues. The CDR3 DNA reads TGTGCCAGCAGTTTTAGCGGGAGTACCCTGAGCTCCTACAATGAGCAGTTCTTC. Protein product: CASSFSGSTLSSYNEQFF.

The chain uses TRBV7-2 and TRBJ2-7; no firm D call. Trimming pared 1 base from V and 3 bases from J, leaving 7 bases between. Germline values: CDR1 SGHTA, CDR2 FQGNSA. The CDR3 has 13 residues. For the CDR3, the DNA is TGTGCCAGCAGCTTAGTGTCCTTCTACGAGCAGTACTTC. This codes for CASSLVSFYEQYF.

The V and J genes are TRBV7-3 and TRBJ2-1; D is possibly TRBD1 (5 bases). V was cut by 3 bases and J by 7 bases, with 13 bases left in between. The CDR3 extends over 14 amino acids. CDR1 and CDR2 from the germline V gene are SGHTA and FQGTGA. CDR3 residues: CASSFSLDSNEQFF. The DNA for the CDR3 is TGTGCCAGCAGCTTCTCCCTCGACAGTAATGAGCAGTTCTTC.

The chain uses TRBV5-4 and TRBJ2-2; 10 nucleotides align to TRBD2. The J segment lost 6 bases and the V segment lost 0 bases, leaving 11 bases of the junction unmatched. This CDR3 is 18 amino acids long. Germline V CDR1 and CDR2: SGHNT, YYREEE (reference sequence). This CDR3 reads CASSLGKGRAGGPGELFF. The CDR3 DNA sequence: TGTGCCAGCAGCTTGGGGAAAGGCCGAGCGGGAGGGCCCGGGGAGCTGTTTTTT.

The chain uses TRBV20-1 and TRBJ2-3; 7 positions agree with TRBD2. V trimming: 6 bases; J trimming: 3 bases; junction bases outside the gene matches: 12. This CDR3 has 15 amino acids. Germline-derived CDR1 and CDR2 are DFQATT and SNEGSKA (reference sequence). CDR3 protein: CSAVKMGEGTDTQYF. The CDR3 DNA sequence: TGCAGTGCCGTAAAGATGGGGGAGGGGACAGATACGCAGTATTTT.

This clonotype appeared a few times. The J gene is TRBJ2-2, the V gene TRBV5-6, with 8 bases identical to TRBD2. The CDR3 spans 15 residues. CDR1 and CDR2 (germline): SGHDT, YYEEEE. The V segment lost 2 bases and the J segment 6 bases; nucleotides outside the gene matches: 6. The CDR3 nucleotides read TGTGCCAGCAGCTTAGCCGCAGCGGGGGCCGGGGAGCTGTTTTTT. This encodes CASSLAAAGAGELFF.

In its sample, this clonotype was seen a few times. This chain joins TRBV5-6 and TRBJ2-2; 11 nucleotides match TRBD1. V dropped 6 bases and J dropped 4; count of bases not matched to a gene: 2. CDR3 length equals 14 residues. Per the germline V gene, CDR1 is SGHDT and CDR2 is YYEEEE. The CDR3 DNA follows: TGTGCCAGCAAGGGACAGGGGGGCACCGGGGAGCTGTTTTTT. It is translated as CASKGQGGTGELFF.

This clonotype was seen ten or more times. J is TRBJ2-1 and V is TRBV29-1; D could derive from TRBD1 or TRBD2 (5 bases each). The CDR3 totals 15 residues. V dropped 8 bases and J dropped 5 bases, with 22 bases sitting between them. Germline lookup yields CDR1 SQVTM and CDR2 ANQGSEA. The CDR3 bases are TGCAGCTCCTCGTATTGGGAGAGGGGTCACAATGAGCAGTTCTTC. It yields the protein CSSSYWERGHNEQFF.

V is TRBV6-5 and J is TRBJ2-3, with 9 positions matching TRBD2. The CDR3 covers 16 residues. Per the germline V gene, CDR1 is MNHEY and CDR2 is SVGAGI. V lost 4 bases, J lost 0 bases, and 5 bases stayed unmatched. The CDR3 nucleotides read TGTGCCAGCAGTTTTCGTACTAGCGGGAGCACAGATACGCAGTATTTT. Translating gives CASSFRTSGSTDTQYF.

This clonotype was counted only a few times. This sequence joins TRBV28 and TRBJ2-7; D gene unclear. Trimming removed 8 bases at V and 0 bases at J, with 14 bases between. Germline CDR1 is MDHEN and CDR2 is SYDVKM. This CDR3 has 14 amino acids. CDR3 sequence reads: CASGSRLSSYEQYF. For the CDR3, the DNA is TGTGCCAGCGGTTCGCGCCTAAGCTCCTACGAGCAGTACTTC.

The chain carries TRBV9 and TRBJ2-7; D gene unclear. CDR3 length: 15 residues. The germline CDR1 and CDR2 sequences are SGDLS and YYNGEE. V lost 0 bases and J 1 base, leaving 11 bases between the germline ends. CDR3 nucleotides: TGTGCCAGCAGCGTAGCCCGACCCACGTCCTACGAGCAGTACTTC. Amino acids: CASSVARPTSYEQYF. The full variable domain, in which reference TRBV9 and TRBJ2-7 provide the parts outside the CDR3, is DSGVTQTPKHLITATGQRVTLRCSPRSGDLSVYWYQQSLDQGLQFLIQYYNGEERAKGNILERFSAQQFPDLHSELNLSSLELGDSALYFCASSVARPTSYEQYFGPGTRLTVT.

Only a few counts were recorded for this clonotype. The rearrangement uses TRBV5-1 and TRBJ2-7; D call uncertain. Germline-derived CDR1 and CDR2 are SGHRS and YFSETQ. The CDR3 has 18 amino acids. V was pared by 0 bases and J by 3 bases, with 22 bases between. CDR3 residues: CASSLETQRALGIYEQYF. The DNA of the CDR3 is TGCGCCAGCAGCTTGGAGACTCAGAGAGCTCTCGGAATCTACGAGCAGTACTTC. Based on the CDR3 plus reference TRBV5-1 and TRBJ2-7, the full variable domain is KAGVTQTPRYLIKTRGQQVTLSCSPISGHRSVSWYQQTPGQGLQFLFEYFSETQRNKGNFPGRFSGRQFSNSRSEMNVSTLELGDSALYLCASSLETQRALGIYEQYFGPGTRLTVT.